This T cell receptor (beta chain) emerged from a study of cytomegalovirus exposure and HLA in healthy donors. Study results and limitations: Associated with cytomegalovirus, according to the listing, were fewer than 200 TCR beta chains.

This clone was observed once. Its antigen is unidentified. This CDR3 is built from 13 residues. CDR1 is MNHEY and CDR2 is SMNVEV in the germline V gene (reference sequence). V lost 2 bases, J lost 5 bases, and 10 bases lay in between. In the PCR, 60 Vbeta and 13 Jbeta primers were used. Data came from immunoSEQ multiplex PCR; TCRdb stores just in-frame clones and leaves some out. This sample yields 150,000 to 200,000 clones, of which less than 85% are seen a single time; 0.65% to 0.75% belongs to the top ten. This clonotype was obtained from a boy aged 5-17 years in good health and CMV-seronegative. This chain links TRBV27 with TRBJ2-7; D is unresolved. The sequenced material came from PBMCs. DNA for the CDR3: TGTGCCAGCAGTTTAAGAGTTTTCCACGAGCAGTACTTC. Residues: CASSLRVFHEQYF.